This is a list of T cell receptor beta chains from one sample in a study of beta chain features in type 1 diabetes. Clones were sequenced by immunoSEQ multiplex PCR, and TCRdb holds only the in-frame ones, with some missing. Of about 340,000 clones listed, less than 9.5% are singletons. The sample was central memory CD4+ T cells from blood. The receptors here all came from a woman younger than 35 in good health. The CDR3 runs from the conserved cysteine through the conserved F or W. D genes are given only for firm matches. The size of a clone is reported for some rows only, either as once, few or many, or as a class for expanded clones.

D gene: NA; V gene: TRBV6-5; CDR3 length: 15; J gene: TRBJ2-3; clone size: few; CDR3 protein: CASRPVRDGTDTQYF; CDR3 DNA: TGTGCCAGCAGGCCCGTGCGGGATGGCACAGATACGCAGTATTTT
D gene: NA; V gene: TRBV4-1; CDR3 length: 17; J gene: TRBJ2-5; clone size: NA; CDR3 protein: CASSQVYSRQGMETQYF; CDR3 DNA: TGCGCCAGCAGCCAAGTATATAGTCGGCAGGGGATGGAGACCCAGTACTTC
D gene: NA; V gene: TRBV6-6; CDR3 length: 15; J gene: TRBJ2-7; clone size: few; CDR3 protein: CASSYVGSSSYEQYF; CDR3 DNA: TGTGCCAGCAGTTACGTCGGATCGAGCTCCTACGAGCAGTACTTC
D gene: NA; V gene: TRBV16; CDR3 length: 12; J gene: TRBJ1-2; clone size: few; CDR3 protein: CASNGANYGYTF; CDR3 DNA: TGTGCCAGCAACGGAGCTAACTATGGCTACACCTTC
D gene: NA; V gene: TRBV28; CDR3 length: 14; J gene: TRBJ1-5; clone size: few; CDR3 protein: CASRTPDSNQPQHF; CDR3 DNA: TGTGCCAGCCGGACACCGGATAGCAATCAGCCCCAGCATTTT
D gene: NA; V gene: TRBV6-6; CDR3 length: 15; J gene: TRBJ1-5; clone size: NA; CDR3 protein: CASSYDLAGDQPQHF; CDR3 DNA: TGTGCCAGCAGTTACGATCTGGCAGGTGATCAGCCCCAGCATTTT
D gene: NA; V gene: TRBV7-9; CDR3 length: 15; J gene: TRBJ1-3; clone size: few; CDR3 protein: CASSLVPVSGNTIYF; CDR3 DNA: TGTGCCAGCAGCTTAGTTCCTGTCTCTGGAAACACCATATATTTT
D gene: NA; V gene: TRBV21-1; CDR3 length: 19; J gene: TRBJ2-2; clone size: NA; CDR3 protein: CARKDRGTPLKLNTGELFF; CDR3 DNA: TGTGCCAGGAAAGACAGGGGCACTCCCCTTAAACTGAACACCGGGGAGCTGTTTTTT
D gene: TRBD2; V gene: TRBV7-9; CDR3 length: 14; J gene: TRBJ2-1; clone size: few; CDR3 protein: CASSSGTSNNEQFF; CDR3 DNA: TGTGCCAGCAGCAGCGGGACTTCAAACAATGAGCAGTTCTTC
D gene: TRBD2; V gene: TRBV28; CDR3 length: 15; J gene: TRBJ2-2; clone size: NA; CDR3 protein: CASTGLAENTGELFF; CDR3 DNA: TGTGCCAGCACTGGACTAGCGGAGAACACCGGGGAGCTGTTTTTT
D gene: NA; V gene: TRBV7-6; CDR3 length: 16; J gene: TRBJ2-1; clone size: NA; CDR3 protein: CASSSRLRKTYNEQFF; CDR3 DNA: TGTGCCAGCAGCTCCCGTCTTAGGAAGACCTACAATGAGCAGTTCTTC
D gene: NA; V gene: TRBV9; CDR3 length: 14; J gene: TRBJ2-3; clone size: NA; CDR3 protein: CASSVAGRGATQYF; CDR3 DNA: TGTGCCAGCAGCGTCGCCGGGCGGGGCGCTACGCAGTATTTT
D gene: NA; V gene: TRBV7-9; CDR3 length: 16; J gene: TRBJ1-2; clone size: NA; CDR3 protein: CASSSTPGGANYGYTF; CDR3 DNA: TGTGCCAGCAGTTCTACCCCCGGGGGGGCCAACTATGGCTACACCTTC
D gene: NA; V gene: TRBV15; CDR3 length: 16; J gene: TRBJ2-3; clone size: NA; CDR3 protein: CATSKRGALYWGTQYF; CDR3 DNA: TGTGCCACCAGCAAACGCGGGGCACTCTATTGGGGTACGCAGTATTTT
D gene: TRBD1; V gene: TRBV4-2; CDR3 length: 14; J gene: TRBJ2-7; clone size: few; CDR3 protein: CASSQGQGAYEQYF; CDR3 DNA: TGTGCCAGCAGCCAAGGACAGGGGGCATACGAGCAGTACTTC
D gene: TRBD2; V gene: TRBV18; CDR3 length: 15; J gene: TRBJ2-5; clone size: NA; CDR3 protein: CASSPRAGAGETQYF; CDR3 DNA: TGTGCCAGCTCACCCCGAGCGGGGGCAGGGGAGACCCAGTACTTC
D gene: TRBD1; V gene: TRBV7-9; CDR3 length: 15; J gene: TRBJ2-2; clone size: many; CDR3 protein: CASSTGTGGSGELFF; CDR3 DNA: TGTGCCAGCAGCACCGGGACAGGGGGCTCCGGGGAGCTGTTTTTT
D gene: TRBD2; V gene: TRBV4-1; CDR3 length: 16; J gene: TRBJ2-5; clone size: NA; CDR3 protein: CASSQDQREGRETQYF; CDR3 DNA: TGCGCCAGCAGCCAAGATCAGCGGGAGGGTAGGGAGACCCAGTACTTC